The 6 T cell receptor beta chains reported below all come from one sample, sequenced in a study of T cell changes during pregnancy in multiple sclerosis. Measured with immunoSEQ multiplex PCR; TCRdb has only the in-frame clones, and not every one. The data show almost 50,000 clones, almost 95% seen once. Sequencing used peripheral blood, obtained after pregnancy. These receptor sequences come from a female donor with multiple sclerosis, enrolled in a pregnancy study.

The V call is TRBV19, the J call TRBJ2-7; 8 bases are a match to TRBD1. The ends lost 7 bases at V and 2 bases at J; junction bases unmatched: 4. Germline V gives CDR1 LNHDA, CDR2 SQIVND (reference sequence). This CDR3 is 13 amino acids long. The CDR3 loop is CASTGRGPYEQYF. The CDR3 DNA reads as TGTGCCAGTACGGGCAGGGGGCCCTACGAGCAGTACTTC.

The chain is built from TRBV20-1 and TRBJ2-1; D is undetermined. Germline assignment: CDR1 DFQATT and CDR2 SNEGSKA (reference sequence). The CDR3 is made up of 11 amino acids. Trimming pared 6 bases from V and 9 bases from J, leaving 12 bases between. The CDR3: CSANRQLEQFF. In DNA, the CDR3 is TGCAGTGCGAATAGACAACTTGAGCAGTTCTTC.

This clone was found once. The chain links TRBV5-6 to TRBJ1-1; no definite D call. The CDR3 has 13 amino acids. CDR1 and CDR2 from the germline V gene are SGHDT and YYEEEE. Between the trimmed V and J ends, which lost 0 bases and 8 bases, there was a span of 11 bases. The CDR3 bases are TGTGCCAGCAGCTTGGAACCCCCAACAGAAGCTTTCTTT. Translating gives CASSLEPPTEAFF.

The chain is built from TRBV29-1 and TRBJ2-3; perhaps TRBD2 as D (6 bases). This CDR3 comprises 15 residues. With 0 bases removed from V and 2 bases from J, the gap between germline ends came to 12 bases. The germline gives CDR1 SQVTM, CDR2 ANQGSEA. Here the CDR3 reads CSVEDAGLPTDTQYF. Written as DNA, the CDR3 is TGCAGCGTTGAAGATGCGGGACTCCCCACAGATACGCAGTATTTT.

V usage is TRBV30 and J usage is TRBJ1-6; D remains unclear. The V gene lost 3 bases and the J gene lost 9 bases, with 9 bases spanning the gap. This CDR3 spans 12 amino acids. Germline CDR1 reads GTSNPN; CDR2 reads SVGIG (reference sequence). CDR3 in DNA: TGTGCCTGGAGGTCCCGTTCTTCACCCCTCCACTTT. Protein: CAWRSRSSPLHF. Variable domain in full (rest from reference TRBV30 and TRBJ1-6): SQTIHQWPATLVQPVGSPLSLECTVEGTSNPNLYWYRQAAGRGLQLLFYSVGIGQISSEVPQNLSASRPQDRQFILSSKKLLLSDSGFYLCAWRSRSSPLHFGNGTRLTVT.

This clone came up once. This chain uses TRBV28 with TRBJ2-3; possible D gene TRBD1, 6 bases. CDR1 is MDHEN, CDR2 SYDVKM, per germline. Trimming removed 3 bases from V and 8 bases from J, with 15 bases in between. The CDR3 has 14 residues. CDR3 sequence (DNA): TGTGCCAGCAGTTTCAGGGGCGGCGATGGTACGCAGTATTTT. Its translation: CASSFRGGDGTQYF.